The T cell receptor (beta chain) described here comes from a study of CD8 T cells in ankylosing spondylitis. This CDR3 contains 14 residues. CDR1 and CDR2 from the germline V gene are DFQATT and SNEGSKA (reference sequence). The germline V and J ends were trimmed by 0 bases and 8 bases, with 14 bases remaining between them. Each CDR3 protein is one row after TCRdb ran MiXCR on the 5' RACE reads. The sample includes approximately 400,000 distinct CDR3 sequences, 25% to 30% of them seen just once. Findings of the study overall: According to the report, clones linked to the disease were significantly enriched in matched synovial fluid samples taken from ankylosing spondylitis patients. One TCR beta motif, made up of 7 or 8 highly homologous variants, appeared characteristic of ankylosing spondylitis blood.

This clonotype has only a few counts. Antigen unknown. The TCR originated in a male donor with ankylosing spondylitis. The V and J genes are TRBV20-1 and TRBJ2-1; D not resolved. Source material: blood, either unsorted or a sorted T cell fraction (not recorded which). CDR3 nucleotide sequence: TGCAGTGCTAGAGATTGGAGTAGCCCCGATGAGCAGTTCTTC. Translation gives CSARDWSSPDEQFF.